The rows below give T cell receptor beta chains drawn from one sample of a study of blood T cells in healthy people across ages. TCRdb re-called the 5' RACE reads through MiXCR, storing one row per CDR3 protein. The sample has around 1,100,000 distinct CDR3 sequences; approximately 38% are singletons. The sample comprised blood. These receptors all stem from a man between 18 and 35 years old in good health. Both conserved end residues are part of each CDR3. The order of the fields is D gene, clone size, V gene, J gene, CDR3 protein, CDR3 DNA. The D gene is left open where the match is weak. Clone size is given for some rows only: seen once, a few or many times, or a class if the clone is expanded.

.,.,TRBV7-6,TRBJ2-2,CASSLGYLNTGELFF,TGTGCCAGCAGCTTGGGTTACCTGAACACCGGGGAGCTGTTTTTT
.,.,TRBV9,TRBJ1-3,CASSVLGAPGNTIYF,TGTGCCAGCAGCGTTCTGGGGGCGCCAGGAAACACCATATATTTT
.,few,TRBV12-3/TRBV12-4,TRBJ2-7,CASSRTGSSYNEQYF,TGTGCCAGCAGCCGCACAGGGAGCTCCTACAATGAGCAGTACTTC
TRBD1,few,TRBV5-1,TRBJ1-6,CASSLGQGPNSPLHF,TGCGCCAGCAGCTTGGGACAGGGGCCAAATTCACCCCTCCACTTT
TRBD1,.,TRBV6-1,TRBJ1-5,CASSTHRDRGSNQPQHF,TGTGCCAGCAGTACCCACCGAGACAGGGGAAGCAATCAGCCCCAGCATTTT
TRBD1,.,TRBV20-1,TRBJ1-1,CSAKRSGTGEVRTEAFF,TGCAGTGCTAAAAGGTCCGGGACAGGGGAGGTCCGGACTGAAGCTTTCTTT
TRBD2,.,TRBV19,TRBJ2-1,CASSILTSGGANEQFF,TGTGCCAGTAGTATCCTGACTAGCGGGGGGGCCAATGAGCAGTTCTTC
TRBD1,few,TRBV11-1,TRBJ2-7,CASSLASAGQGVSYEQYF,TGTGCCAGCAGCTTAGCATCCGCCGGACAGGGGGTCTCCTACGAGCAGTACTTC
TRBD1,few,TRBV20-1,TRBJ2-4,CSATYRDRKNIQYF,TGCAGTGCGACCTACCGGGACAGAAAAAACATTCAGTACTTC
.,few,TRBV6-1,TRBJ1-4,CASSDWGTNEKLFF,TGTGCCAGCAGTGATTGGGGGACTAATGAAAAACTGTTTTTT
.,.,TRBV2,TRBJ1-5,CASSEDYQPQHF,TGTGCCAGCAGTGAAGACTATCAGCCCCAGCATTTT
.,.,TRBV7-9,TRBJ1-2,CASSSSAPLGYYGYTF,TGTGCCAGCAGCTCCTCCGCCCCTTTGGGGTACTATGGCTACACCTTC
.,.,TRBV4-3,TRBJ2-7,CASSQEQEISYEQYF,TGCGCCAGCAGCCAAGAACAGGAAATCTCCTACGAGCAGTACTTC
.,.,TRBV6-1,TRBJ1-6,CASMDSSPLHF,TGTGCCAGCATGGATAGTTCACCCCTCCACTTT
TRBD1,.,TRBV3-1,TRBJ1-2,CASSQPTGWNGYTF,TGTGCCAGCAGCCAACCGACAGGGTGGAATGGCTACACCTTC
.,many,TRBV4-2,TRBJ1-1,CASSRSLGTEAFF,TGTGCCAGCAGCCGGAGCTTGGGGACTGAAGCTTTCTTT
.,.,TRBV3-1,TRBJ1-1,CASSHKGRETEAFF,TGTGCCAGCAGCCACAAAGGGCGGGAGACTGAAGCTTTCTTT
TRBD2,.,TRBV20-1,TRBJ2-5,CSGGGARQETHYF,TGCAGTGGGGGAGGGGCCAGACAAGAGACCCATTACTTC
.,.,TRBV7-2,TRBJ2-2,CASSLLDSTNTGELFF,TGTGCCAGCAGCTTATTGGACAGCACCAACACCGGGGAGCTGTTTTTT
TRBD1,few,TRBV9,TRBJ1-2,CASSSRTGDVYGYTF,TGTGCCAGCAGCTCCCGGACAGGGGACGTCTATGGCTACACCTTC
TRBD1,.,TRBV6-1,TRBJ2-7,CASPGTGHNEQYF,TGTGCCAGTCCCGGGACAGGGCACAATGAGCAGTACTTC
.,few,TRBV2,TRBJ1-5,CASSGDGASNQPQHF,TGTGCCAGCAGTGGAGACGGAGCTAGCAATCAGCCCCAGCATTTT
.,.,TRBV12-3/TRBV12-4,TRBJ1-2,CATQVTDNYGYTF,TGTGCCACCCAGGTAACAGACAACTATGGCTACACCTTC
.,.,TRBV30,TRBJ1-1,CAWSVSRGAITEAFF,TGTGCCTGGAGTGTAAGTAGGGGGGCGATCACTGAAGCTTTCTTT
.,.,TRBV5-1,TRBJ2-1,CASCLVVNSGSTESNEQFF,TGCGCCAGCTGCTTGGTTGTTAATTCGGGGTCCACCGAATCCAATGAGCAGTTCTTC
.,.,TRBV7-8,TRBJ2-3,CASRIGPHTDTQYF,TGTGCCAGCAGAATCGGGCCTCACACAGATACGCAGTATTTT
.,.,TRBV18,TRBJ1-5,CASSPGRWDNQPQHF,TGTGCCAGCTCACCGGGCAGGTGGGACAATCAGCCCCAGCATTTT
TRBD1,.,TRBV29-1,TRBJ1-2,CSVEGTGEPFFLYGYTF,TGCAGCGTTGAGGGGACAGGGGAACCTTTTTTCCTCTATGGCTACACCTTC
.,few,TRBV5-4,TRBJ1-2,CASSLTYDGYTF,TGTGCCAGCAGCCTGACCTACGATGGCTACACCTTC
.,few,TRBV4-3,TRBJ2-3,CASSQDKGIDTQYF,TGCGCCAGCAGCCAAGATAAGGGGATAGATACGCAGTATTTT
.,.,TRBV30,TRBJ2-2,CAWSRGSITGELFF,TGTGCCTGGAGTCGGGGCAGTATCACCGGGGAGCTGTTTTTT
.,many,TRBV10-3,TRBJ2-3,CATIGGLKGDTQYF,TGTGCCACCATCGGAGGACTAAAGGGAGATACGCAGTATTTT
.,.,TRBV6-5,TRBJ1-4,CASSYSSGQPNEKLFF,TGTGCCAGCAGTTACTCGTCCGGACAGCCAAATGAAAAACTGTTTTTT
.,.,TRBV7-2,TRBJ1-4,CASSLVGAANEKLFF,TGTGCCAGCAGCTTAGTGGGGGCAGCTAATGAAAAACTGTTTTTT
.,.,TRBV14,TRBJ1-1,CASSQGAANTEAFF,TGTGCCAGCAGCCAAGGGGCAGCTAACACTGAAGCTTTCTTT
TRBD2,few,TRBV15,TRBJ2-1,CATSIRSSGGKREQFF,TGTGCCACCAGCATCCGATCTAGCGGGGGTAAGCGTGAGCAGTTCTTC
TRBD2,.,TRBV6-5,TRBJ2-2,CASSYSPSGDTGELFF,TGTGCCAGCAGTTACTCGCCTAGCGGGGACACCGGGGAGCTGTTTTTT
.,.,TRBV2,TRBJ1-1,CASSDARNTEAFF,TGTGCCAGCAGTGACGCCAGGAACACTGAAGCTTTCTTT
.,few,TRBV12-3/TRBV12-4,TRBJ2-3,CASRFGSDTQYF,TGTGCCAGCAGGTTCGGGTCAGATACGCAGTATTTT
.,few,TRBV6-6,TRBJ1-5,CASSYSRGASDQPQHF,TGTGCCAGCAGTTACTCGCGGGGGGCGTCGGATCAGCCCCAGCATTTT
.,.,TRBV6-1,TRBJ2-3,CASSKNPKDTDTQYF,TGTGCCAGCAGTAAAAACCCTAAGGACACAGATACGCAGTATTTT
TRBD2,few,TRBV7-2,TRBJ2-3,CASSYSSGGGTDTQYF,TGTGCCAGCAGCTATAGTAGCGGGGGGGGGACAGATACGCAGTATTTT
.,few,TRBV12-3/TRBV12-4,TRBJ1-1,CASRSPSGGGEAFF,TGTGCCAGCAGGTCCCCGTCTGGGGGCGGTGAAGCTTTCTTT